The 27 T cell receptor beta chains in this list originate from one sample, sequenced in a study of T cells in Graves' hyperthyroidism and ophthalmopathy. What was amplified from RNA transcripts were TCR beta CDR3 regions. A first-round RT-PCR of the TCR CDR3 used the HTBI primer set. TCRdb recomputed calls from the multiplex PCR reads with MiXCR, one row per CDR3 protein. The sample includes more than 500,000 distinct CDR3 sequences, around 15% of them seen just once. Sample: blood. The source is a woman aged 30 to 39 with Graves' hyperthyroidism.

This clonotype appeared many times. The chain is built from TRBV6-1 and TRBJ2-2; D may be TRBD1 or TRBD2 (6 bases each). The CDR3 is 16 residues long. Germline CDR1 MNHNS, CDR2 SASEGT. V lost 5 bases and J lost 1, with 14 bases in between. The CDR3 region has the DNA TGTGCCAGCAGTTACAGCCGGGGGCAGAACACCGGGGAGCTGTTTTTT. Its protein product is CASSYSRGQNTGELFF.

The genes are TRBV2 and TRBJ1-5, with 10 bases lining up with TRBD1. Germline CDR1 is SNHLY and CDR2 is FYNNEI. The CDR3 contains 15 residues. Trimming cost V 6 bases and J 6 bases; bases outside gene matches: 8. This CDR3 reads CASRVRDRGFQPQHF. As DNA, the CDR3 is TGTGCCAGCAGGGTCCGGGACAGGGGATTTCAGCCCCAGCATTTT.

The chain recombines TRBV6-1 with TRBJ1-1; D not resolved. This CDR3 spans 14 amino acids. The germline V gene encodes CDR1 MNHNS and CDR2 SASEGT. V was clipped by 3 bases and J by 3 bases, with 11 bases between them. CDR3 DNA sequence: TGTGCCAGCAGTGACCCGACACCGGACACTGAAGCTTTCTTT. Its protein product is CASSDPTPDTEAFF.

The gene calls are TRBV7-9 and TRBJ2-6; D remains unclear. The CDR3 sequence is 18 residues long. Trimming took 1 base from V and 0 from J, leaving 13 bases between them. Germline values: CDR1 SEHNR, CDR2 FQNEAQ (reference sequence). For the CDR3, the DNA is TGTGCCAGCAGCTTAGGGGTACCCTCCTTCTCTGGGGCCAACGTCCTGACTTTC. Protein sequence: CASSLGVPSFSGANVLTF.

This clonotype was seen a handful of times. J is TRBJ2-4 and V is TRBV7-8; D assignment may be TRBD1 or TRBD2 (5 bases each). Germline lookup yields CDR1 SGHVS and CDR2 FQNEAQ. The CDR3 is 16 residues long. Between the trimmed V and J ends, which lost 3 bases and 0 bases, there was a span of 12 bases. The CDR3 spells CASSFLSGQAKNIQYF. The CDR3 region has the DNA TGTGCCAGCAGCTTTTTAAGCGGACAAGCCAAAAACATTCAGTACTTC. Full variable domain (remainder filled in from reference TRBV7-8 and TRBJ2-4): GAGVSQSPRYKVAKRGQDVALRCDPISGHVSLFWYQQALGQGPEFLTYFQNEAQLDKSGLPSDRFFAERPEGSVSTLKIQRTQQEDSAVYLCASSFLSGQAKNIQYFGAGTRLSVL.

The rearrangement joins TRBV5-1 to TRBJ1-4; no reliable D call. The CDR3 is 14 amino acids. The V gene lost 7 bases and the J gene lost 4 bases, with 14 bases spanning the gap. In germline, CDR1 is SGHRS, CDR2 YFSETQ. The CDR3 DNA reads as TGCGCCAGCGGAAGCCAGGCGAGTAATGAAAAACTGTTTTTT. Its translation is CASGSQASNEKLFF.

This clonotype came up a few times. The chain uses TRBV11-2 and TRBJ2-5; TRBD1 matches 7 bases. CDR3 size: 17 residues. V shed 9 bases and J 2 bases; nucleotides not matched to a gene: 18. The V gene's germline CDR1 is SGHAT and CDR2 FQNNGV. The CDR3 sequence is CASSIDLMGQSQETQYF. In DNA, the CDR3 is TGTGCCAGTAGTATAGATCTTATGGGACAGTCACAAGAGACCCAGTACTTC.

The V gene is TRBV10-1, the J gene TRBJ2-1, with D perhaps matching TRBD1 (5 bases). The CDR3 runs to 13 residues. CDR1 WNHNN and CDR2 SYGVQD come from the germline V gene (reference sequence). Deletions cut 6 bases from V and 9 bases from J, with 15 bases between. The CDR3 nucleotides are TGCGCCAGCAGAGCCCGGCAGGGCGGTGAGCAGTTCTTC. Its protein product is CASRARQGGEQFF.

This clonotype was seen repeatedly, ten times or more. The chain carries TRBV20-1 and TRBJ2-3; the match to TRBD2 covers 8 bases. Germline V gene lookup returns CDR1 DFQATT and CDR2 SNEGSKA (reference sequence). The trim removed 3 bases at V and 1 base at J, leaving 12 bases unmatched. This CDR3 has 17 residues. DNA for the CDR3: TGCAGTGCTAGCGGGTATTGGCGGGAGGACCGCACAGATACGCAGTATTTT. Translation: CSASGYWREDRTDTQYF.

The rearrangement links TRBV27 to TRBJ2-4; tentatively, D is TRBD1 (5 bases). This CDR3 is 17 amino acids long. V was shortened by 5 bases and J by 0 bases, with 17 bases between the two germline ends. Per the germline V gene, CDR1 is MNHEY and CDR2 is SMNVEV (reference sequence). The CDR3 region is CASSRWGPRLAKNIQYF. The CDR3, as DNA: TGTGCCAGCAGTCGCTGGGGCCCCAGATTAGCCAAAAACATTCAGTACTTC.

In its sample, this clonotype was seen many times. This chain connects TRBV7-9 to TRBJ2-1; 9 bases match TRBD2. The germline V gene has CDR1 SEHNR and CDR2 FQNEAQ (reference sequence). CDR3 length: 17 amino acids. V gave up 2 bases and J gave up 4 bases; unmatched junction bases: 9. The CDR3 nucleotides are TGTGCCAGCAGCTTAACTTTGGCGGGAGGGGGATACAATGAGCAGTTCTTC. Its protein product is CASSLTLAGGGYNEQFF.

The J gene is TRBJ2-7, the V gene TRBV5-1; 11 bases agree with TRBD1. Germline CDR1 is SGHRS and CDR2 is YFSETQ. This CDR3 is 13 amino acids long. Trimming at V came to 4 bases and at J to 5 bases, leaving 2 bases not matched to a gene. CDR3 nucleotides: TGCGCCAGCAGCCGGACAGGGGGCGACGAGCAGTACTTC. This codes for CASSRTGGDEQYF.

With regard to this clonotype: This may be a read error, as it is one base from a much larger clone. The chain has TRBV28 and TRBJ2-7, with 7 bases identical to TRBD1. Germline-derived CDR1 and CDR2 are MDHEN and SYDVKM. This CDR3 is built from 16 residues. CDR3 loop: CACSLGQGVSAYEQYF. As DNA, the CDR3 is TGTGCCTGCAGCCTAGGCCAGGGGGTGTCCGCCTACGAGCAGTACTTC. The variable domain in full, completed from reference TRBV28 and TRBJ2-7, reads DVKVTQSSRYLVKRTGEKVFLECVQDMDHENMFWYRQDPGLGLRLIYFSYDVKMKEKGDIPEGYSVSREKKERFSLILESASTNQTSMYLCACSLGQGVSAYEQYFGPGTRLTVT.

This clonotype came up a few times. The rearrangement joins TRBV6-5 to TRBJ2-1; 8 bases fit TRBD2. The germline V gene has CDR1 MNHEY and CDR2 SVGAGI. The V segment lost 5 bases and the J segment 8 bases; nucleotides outside the gene matches: 8. This CDR3 contains 14 residues. The CDR3 reads CASSLPGTRHEQFF. In DNA form, the CDR3 reads TGTGCCAGCAGTCTACCCGGGACTAGACATGAGCAGTTCTTC.

This clonotype was seen a handful of times. The rearrangement joins TRBV12-3 or TRBV12-4 to TRBJ1-2; D may be TRBD1 (6 bases). Trimming pared 6 bases from V and 4 bases from J, leaving 12 bases between. The CDR3 runs to 13 residues. The CDR3 nucleotides read TGTGCCAGCAGCCTGGACAGCAGCTATGGCTACACCTTC. This encodes CASSLDSSYGYTF.

This clonotype has just a few counts. The chain joins TRBV12-3 or TRBV12-4 to TRBJ2-5, with a possible D match to TRBD1 (6 bases). The length of the CDR3 is 14 residues. Trimming pared 5 bases from V and 2 bases from J, leaving 12 bases between. This chain's CDR3 is CASSRTALQETQYF. Here the CDR3 DNA reads TGTGCCAGCAGTCGGACAGCCCTTCAAGAGACCCAGTACTTC.

This clonotype showed up many times. This rearrangement joins TRBV6-6 to TRBJ2-5; D call uncertain. Trimming stripped 0 bases from V and 1 base from J, with 3 bases between. From germline, CDR1 is MNHNY and CDR2 SVGAGI (reference sequence). This CDR3 comprises 13 residues. The CDR3 is CASSYSSQETQYF. CDR3 DNA: TGTGCCAGCAGTTACTCGAGCCAAGAGACCCAGTACTTC.

This clonotype was detected only a few times. Sequence at one end of the junction differs from germline and may be a read error. CDR3 sequence (DNA): TGCGCCAGCAGCCAAGTAGGAAGGGCACTCGCGGTCGAGCAGTACTTC. It specifies CASSQVGRALAVEQYF. The chain joins TRBV11-2 to TRBJ2-7; D gene unclear. In germline, CDR1 is SGHAT, CDR2 FQNNGV. CDR3 size: 16 residues.

This clonotype has at least ten counts. The CDR3 protein is CAISDPGGLEPIDEQFF. The CDR3 DNA follows: TGTGCCATCAGCGACCCTGGGGGGTTAGAGCCGATCGATGAGCAGTTCTTC. This chain uses TRBV10-3 with TRBJ2-1; D perhaps matches TRBD2 (6 bases). CDR3 length equals 17 residues. Trimming took off 6 bases at V and 8 bases at J, with 26 bases between the two ends. The germline V gene has CDR1 ENHRY and CDR2 SYGVKD.

The table lists this clonotype with many counts. The V and J genes are TRBV30 and TRBJ1-1; maybe TRBD1 (5 bases). The CDR3 contains 16 residues. The V gene's germline CDR1 is GTSNPN and CDR2 SVGIG (reference sequence). With 4 bases removed from V and 4 bases from J, the gap between germline ends came to 22 bases. The CDR3 is CAWTFGDGAVGTEAFF. CDR3 bases: TGTGCCTGGACCTTTGGGGACGGGGCCGTGGGCACTGAAGCTTTCTTT.

Ten or more counts support this clonotype. This sequence joins TRBV28 and TRBJ2-7; D not certain. Trimming stripped 5 bases from V and 1 base from J, with 15 bases between. Germline CDR1 and CDR2: MDHEN and SYDVKM. The CDR3 is 15 amino acids. Here the CDR3 reads CASSVDYPPSYEQYF. In DNA form, the CDR3 reads TGTGCCAGCAGTGTTGATTACCCTCCTTCCTACGAGCAGTACTTC.

In its sample, this clonotype was seen a few times. This rearrangement joins TRBV7-9 to TRBJ1-1; 7 bases are a match to TRBD1. The CDR3 totals 10 residues. V shed 8 bases and J 8 bases; nucleotides not matched to a gene: 2. Looked up from germline, CDR1 is SEHNR and CDR2 is FQNEAQ (reference sequence). CDR3 amino acids: CASSGGEAFF. CDR3 nucleotides: TGTGCCAGCTCAGGGGGGGAAGCTTTCTTT. Based on the CDR3 plus reference TRBV7-9 and TRBJ1-1, the full variable domain is DTGVSQNPRHKITKRGQNVTFRCDPISEHNRLYWYRQTLGQGPEFLTYFQNEAQLEKSRLLSDRFSAERPKGSFSTLEIQRTEQGDSAMYLCASSGGEAFFGQGTRLTVV.

This clonotype occurred many times. For the CDR3, the DNA is TGTGCCAGCAGCTCTAGAGGTTCAGAGACCCAGTACTTC. Protein: CASSSRGSETQYF. The chain is built from TRBV11-3 and TRBJ2-5; D not resolved. The germline V and J ends were trimmed by 4 bases and 4 bases, with 10 bases remaining between them. The CDR3 is 13 amino acids. CDR1 and CDR2 (germline): SGHNT, YENEEA.

This clonotype was seen at least ten times. The chain recombines TRBV11-3 with TRBJ2-3, with TRBD2 matching 12 bases. With 5 bases clipped from V and 4 bases from J, the junction kept 4 bases outside the gene matches. The CDR3 spans 15 residues. Germline CDR1 SGHNT, CDR2 YENEEA. The CDR3 coding sequence is TGTGCCAGCAGCCCCAGACTAGCGGGAGCAGATACGCAGTATTTT. Its protein product is CASSPRLAGADTQYF.

In its sample, this clonotype was seen many times. The chain joins TRBV11-3 to TRBJ2-1; 13 bases match TRBD2. Germline CDR1 reads SGHNT; CDR2 reads YENEEA. The CDR3 is 15 residues long. J was trimmed by 5 bases and V by 6 bases; bases with no gene match: 4. The chain's CDR3 is CASRPGLAGDNEQFF. The CDR3 DNA follows: TGTGCCAGCAGGCCTGGACTAGCGGGAGACAATGAGCAGTTCTTC.

The J gene is TRBJ2-1, the V gene TRBV20-1; no firm D call. Trimming pared 1 base from V and 10 bases from J, leaving 11 bases between. This CDR3 has 12 residues. CDR1 and CDR2 (germline): DFQATT, SNEGSKA (reference sequence). DNA of the CDR3: TGCAGTGCTAGAGTCCCAAGAGTGGAGCAGTTCTTC. Translation gives CSARVPRVEQFF.

In its sample, this clonotype was seen many times. This chain links TRBV28 with TRBJ2-1; 7 bases agree with TRBD2. The J segment lost 8 bases and the V segment lost 5 bases, leaving 18 bases of the junction unmatched. CDR1 and CDR2 (germline): MDHEN, SYDVKM. The CDR3 is 17 residues long. For the CDR3, the DNA is TGTGCCAGCAGTCGTTACGCGATAGCGGAGGGAGGGGATGAGCAGTTCTTC. Its translation is CASSRYAIAEGGDEQFF.